This T cell receptor (beta chain) was retrieved from a study of CD8+CD57+ T cells in acquired aplastic anemia. Germline values: CDR1 DFQATT, CDR2 SNEGSKA (reference sequence). The CDR3 spans 11 residues. The V end was cut by 3 bases, the J end by 11 bases, with 13 bases between. Study observations and caveats: The CD8+ Simpson's diversity of patients and controls was not significantly different.

In its sample, this clonotype was seen many times. Its matching antigen is unknown. The use of genomic DNA as template underpinned the TCR beta VDJ and CDR3 profiling. TCRdb reanalysed the reads using MiXCR and keeps one entry per CDR3 protein. The profile shows some 410,000 distinct CDR3 sequences, about 70% of them singletons. This sequence was found in a human donor in good health, serving as a control. The chain links TRBV20-1 to TRBJ1-1; D is undetermined. Material for sequencing was sorted CD4+, CD8+, or CD8+CD57+ T cells (not recorded which) from PBMCs. The CDR3 sequence: CSASPSSIAFF. In DNA form, the CDR3 reads TGCAGTGCTAGCCCTAGCAGCATCGCTTTCTTT.